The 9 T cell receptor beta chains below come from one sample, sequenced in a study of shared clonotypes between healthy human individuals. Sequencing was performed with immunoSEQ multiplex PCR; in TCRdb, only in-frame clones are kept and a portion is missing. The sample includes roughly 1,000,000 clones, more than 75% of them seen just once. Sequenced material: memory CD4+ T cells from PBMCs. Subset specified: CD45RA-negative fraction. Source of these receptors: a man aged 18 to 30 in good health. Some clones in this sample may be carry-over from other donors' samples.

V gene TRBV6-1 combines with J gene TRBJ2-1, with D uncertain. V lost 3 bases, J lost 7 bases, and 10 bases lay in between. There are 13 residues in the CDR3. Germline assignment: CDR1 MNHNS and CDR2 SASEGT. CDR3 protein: CASSEGGINEQFF. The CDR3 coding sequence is TGTGCCAGCAGTGAGGGCGGTATTAATGAGCAGTTCTTC.

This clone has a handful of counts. DNA of the CDR3: TGTGCCAGCAAGACCCTAGCGGGATCCCTCACAGATACGCAGTATTTT. Its protein product is CASKTLAGSLTDTQYF. J is TRBJ2-3 and V is TRBV13; 9 positions match TRBD2. V was clipped by 7 bases and J by 2 bases; unmatched bases: 10. The germline V gene has CDR1 PRHDT and CDR2 FYEKMQ (reference sequence). The CDR3 spans 16 residues.

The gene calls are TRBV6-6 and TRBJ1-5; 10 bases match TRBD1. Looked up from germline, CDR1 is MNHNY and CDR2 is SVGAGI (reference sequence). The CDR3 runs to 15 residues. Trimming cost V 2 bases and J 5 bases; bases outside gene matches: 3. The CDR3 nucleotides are TGTGCCAGCAGTTACGGGACAGGGGCCGATCAGCCCCAGCATTTT. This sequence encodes CASSYGTGADQPQHF.

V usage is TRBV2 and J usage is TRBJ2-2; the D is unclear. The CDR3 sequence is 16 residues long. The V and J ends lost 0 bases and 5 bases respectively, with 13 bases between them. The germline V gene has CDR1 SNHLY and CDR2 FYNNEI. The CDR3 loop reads CASSEAVAGRTGELFF. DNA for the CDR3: TGTGCCAGCAGTGAAGCCGTAGCAGGACGGACCGGGGAGCTGTTTTTT.

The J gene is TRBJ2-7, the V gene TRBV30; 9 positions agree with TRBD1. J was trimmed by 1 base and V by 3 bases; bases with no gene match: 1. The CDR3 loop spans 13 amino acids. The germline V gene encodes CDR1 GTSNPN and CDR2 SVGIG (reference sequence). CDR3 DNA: TGTGCCTGGAGACAGGGGGCATCCTACGAGCAGTACTTC. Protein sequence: CAWRQGASYEQYF. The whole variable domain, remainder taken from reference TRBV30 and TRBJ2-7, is SQTIHQWPATLVQPVGSPLSLECTVEGTSNPNLYWYRQAAGRGLQLLFYSVGIGQISSEVPQNLSASRPQDRQFILSSKKLLLSDSGFYLCAWRQGASYEQYFGPGTRLTVT.

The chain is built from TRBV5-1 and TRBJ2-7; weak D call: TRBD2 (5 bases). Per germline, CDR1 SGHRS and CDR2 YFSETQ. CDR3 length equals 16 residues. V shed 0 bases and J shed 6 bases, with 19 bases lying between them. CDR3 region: CASSLALLDGGSEQYF. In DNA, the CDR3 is TGCGCCAGCAGCTTGGCCCTATTGGACGGCGGGTCCGAGCAGTACTTC.

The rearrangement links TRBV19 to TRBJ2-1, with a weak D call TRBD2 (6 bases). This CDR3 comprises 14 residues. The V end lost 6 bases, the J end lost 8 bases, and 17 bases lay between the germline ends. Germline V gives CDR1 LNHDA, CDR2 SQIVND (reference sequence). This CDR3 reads CASRVRGRTDEQFF. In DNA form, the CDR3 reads TGTGCCAGTAGGGTGCGGGGTCGGACCGATGAGCAGTTCTTC.

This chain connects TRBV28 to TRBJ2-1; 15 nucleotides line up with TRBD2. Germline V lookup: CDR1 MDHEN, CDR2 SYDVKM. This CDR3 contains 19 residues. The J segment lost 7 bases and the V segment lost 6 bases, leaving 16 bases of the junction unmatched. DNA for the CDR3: TGTGCCAGCAGCAGTTATGGGGGGACTAGCGGGAGGAGAGTAAATGAGCAGTTCTTC. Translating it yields CASSSYGGTSGRRVNEQFF.

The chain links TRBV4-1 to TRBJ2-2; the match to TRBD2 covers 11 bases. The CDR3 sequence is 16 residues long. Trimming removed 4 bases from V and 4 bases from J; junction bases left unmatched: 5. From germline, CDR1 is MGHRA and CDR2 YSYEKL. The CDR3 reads CASSLGGTSGTGELFF. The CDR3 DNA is TGCGCCAGCAGCCTCGGAGGGACTAGCGGCACCGGGGAGCTGTTTTTT.